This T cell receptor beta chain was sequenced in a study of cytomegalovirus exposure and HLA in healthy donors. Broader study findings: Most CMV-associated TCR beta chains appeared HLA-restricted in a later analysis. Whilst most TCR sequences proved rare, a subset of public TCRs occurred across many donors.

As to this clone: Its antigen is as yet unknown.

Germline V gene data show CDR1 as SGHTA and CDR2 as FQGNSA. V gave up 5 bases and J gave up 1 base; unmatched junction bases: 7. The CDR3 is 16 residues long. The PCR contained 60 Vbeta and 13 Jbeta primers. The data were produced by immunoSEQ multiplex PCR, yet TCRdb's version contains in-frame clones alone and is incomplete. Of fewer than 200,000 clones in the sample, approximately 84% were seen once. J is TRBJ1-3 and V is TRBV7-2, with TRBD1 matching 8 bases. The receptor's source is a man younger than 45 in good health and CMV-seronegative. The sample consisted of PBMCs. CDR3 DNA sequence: TGTGCCAGCAGCGAGCGACAGGGGTGGTCTGGAAACACCATATATTTT. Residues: CASSERQGWSGNTIYF.